The sequence of this T cell receptor (beta chain) was determined in a study of T cells in localized non-small cell lung cancer. Sequencing was performed with immunoSEQ multiplex PCR; in TCRdb, only in-frame clones are kept and a portion is missing. Here the sample spans 75,000 to 80,000 clones, 80% being singletons. The CDR3 is made up of 15 amino acids. Germline V gene data show CDR1 as SGHAT and CDR2 as FQNNGV. The V end was cut by 2 bases, the J end by 4 bases, with 12 bases between. Study-level points and caveats: Of the tissues analyzed, uninvolved adjacent lung showed maximal T cell clonality, greater than tumor.

On this clone: Its antigen is not identified.

The starting material was peripheral blood, obtained before any cancer treatment. The chain carries TRBV11-2 and TRBJ1-3, with TRBD1 as a possible D gene (5 bases). The sequence derives from a female donor aged 60 or older with stage I lung adenocarcinoma. The CDR3 DNA follows: TGTGCCAGCAGCTTAATGCAGGGTACGGGAAACACCATATATTTT. It codes for CASSLMQGTGNTIYF. The variable domain in full, completed from reference TRBV11-2 and TRBJ1-3, reads EAGVAQSPRYKIIEKRQSVAFWCNPISGHATLYWYQQILGQGPKLLIQFQNNGVVDDSQLPKDRFSAERLKGVDSTLKIQPAKLEDSAVYLCASSLMQGTGNTIYFGEGSWLTVV.